What follows are 25 T cell receptor beta chains derived from one specimen sequenced in a study of CD8 T cells in ankylosing spondylitis. These receptors have no identified antigens. Study-wide findings and caveats: A motif in TCR beta, a set of eight or nine highly homologous variants, appeared characteristic of ankylosing spondylitis blood.

TCRdb re-called the 5' RACE reads with MiXCR, one entry per CDR3 protein. The table lists roughly 700,000 distinct CDR3 sequences, 15% to 20% of them singletons, with over 15% in the top ten. The sequenced sample consisted of blood, either unsorted or a sorted T cell fraction (not recorded which). These receptors all stem from a male donor with ankylosing spondylitis.

The chain combines TRBV7-9 with TRBJ2-1, with 8 bases identical to TRBD2. CDR3 length equals 16 residues. J lost 4 bases, V lost 4 bases, and 9 bases had no gene match. Per the germline V gene, CDR1 is SEHNR and CDR2 is FQNEAQ (reference sequence). The CDR3 coding sequence is TGTGCCAGCAGCTCACTTGTCGGGACTAGATACAATGAGCAGTTCTTC. This encodes CASSSLVGTRYNEQFF.

The chain carries TRBV28 and TRBJ2-7; TRBD1 agrees at 12 bases. CDR1 is MDHEN and CDR2 is SYDVKM in the germline V gene. CDR3 length: 16 amino acids. After removal of 5 bases from V and 5 bases from J, the junction contained 10 bases not matched to a gene. The CDR3, as DNA: TGTGCCAGCAGTACCCCCCGGGACAGGGGGCGCCACGAGCAGTACTTC. As protein: CASSTPRDRGRHEQYF.

This clonotype appeared a few times. Here the CDR3 reads CASSFPRQQIQETQYF. In nucleotides, the CDR3 is TGTGCCAGCAGCTTTCCCCGTCAACAGATCCAAGAGACCCAGTACTTC. The chain employs TRBV5-5 and TRBJ2-5, with unresolved D. CDR3 length: 16 residues. Per the germline V gene, CDR1 is SGHKS and CDR2 is YYEKEE (reference sequence). Trimming pared 2 bases from V and 1 base from J, leaving 15 bases between.

This chain uses TRBV12-3 or TRBV12-4 with TRBJ2-3; D is unclear. Trimming stripped 3 bases from V and 3 bases from J, with 13 bases between. The CDR3 loop spans 15 amino acids. CDR3: CASSLNGPDTDTQYF. The CDR3 coding sequence is TGTGCCAGCAGTTTGAATGGCCCCGATACAGATACGCAGTATTTT.

In this sample, this clonotype turned up a few times. V and J are TRBV12-3 or TRBV12-4 and TRBJ2-3; the D gene is possibly TRBD2 (6 bases). This CDR3 region has 16 residues. V dropped 6 bases and J dropped 1 base, with 17 bases sitting between them. CDR3 region: CASRPTPWGGTDTQYF. CDR3 nucleotides: TGTGCCAGCAGGCCGACTCCGTGGGGGGGCACAGATACGCAGTATTTT.

The sample holds a few counts of this clonotype. The DNA of the CDR3 is TGTGCCAGCAGTGTAGGGGGAAACAGCTATCGGAACACTGAAGCTTTCTTT. Its translation is CASSVGGNSYRNTEAFF. This chain joins TRBV2 and TRBJ1-1, with TRBD1 as a possible D gene (6 bases). Deletions cut 4 bases from V and 1 base from J, with 19 bases between. This CDR3 spans 17 amino acids. From germline, CDR1 is SNHLY and CDR2 FYNNEI.

The J gene is TRBJ2-1, the V gene TRBV20-1; D is unresolved. In germline, CDR1 is DFQATT, CDR2 SNEGSKA (reference sequence). This CDR3 comprises 16 residues. V lost 2 bases and J 2 bases, leaving 16 bases between the germline ends. Written as DNA, the CDR3 is TGCAGTGCTAGATTGGCAGCTCAAGATCCCTACAATGAGCAGTTCTTC. It translates to CSARLAAQDPYNEQFF.

This clonotype turned up a few times. The chain has TRBV12-3 or TRBV12-4 and TRBJ2-2, with 9 bases identical to TRBD2. This CDR3 region has 16 residues. Trimming at V came to 4 bases and at J to 4 bases, leaving 7 bases not matched to a gene. In DNA, the CDR3 is TGTGCCAGCAGTTATCGGACTAGCGTCTTCACCGGGGAGCTGTTTTTT. It translates to CASSYRTSVFTGELFF.

This clonotype was seen a handful of times. The chain couples TRBV4-1 to TRBJ2-1; 14 bases agree with TRBD2. The CDR3 loop spans 16 amino acids. Losses at the gene ends were 2 bases for V and 12 bases for J; bases not matched to a gene: 9. Germline V lookup: CDR1 MGHRA, CDR2 YSYEKL. The chain's CDR3 is CASSQSPGLAGAWQFF. Here the CDR3 DNA reads TGCGCCAGCAGCCAATCACCGGGACTAGCGGGAGCATGGCAGTTCTTC.

This clonotype was found a few times. The chain joins TRBV18 to TRBJ2-2; 7 bases are shared with TRBD1. The CDR3 loop spans 13 amino acids. The germline CDR1 and CDR2 sequences are KGHSH and LQKENI. V shed 3 bases, J shed 7 bases, and the junction held 2 bases outside the gene matches. The CDR3 DNA is TGTGCCAGCTCACCGACAGGGATCGGGGAGCTGTTTTTT. Translation gives CASSPTGIGELFF.

This clonotype was counted a few times. This chain uses TRBV5-1 with TRBJ2-3; 9 positions match TRBD1. Germline loops: CDR1 SGHRS, CDR2 YFSETQ. This CDR3 spans 16 amino acids. V gave up 0 bases and J gave up 3 bases; unmatched junction bases: 5. The CDR3 sequence is CASSLGSGTGTDTQYF. CDR3 bases: TGCGCCAGCAGCTTGGGATCGGGGACAGGGACAGATACGCAGTATTTT.

This clonotype was observed a handful of times. The genes are TRBV12-3 or TRBV12-4 and TRBJ2-2; maybe TRBD2 (5 bases). Trimming removed 6 bases at V and 7 bases at J, with 12 bases between. The CDR3 contains 13 residues. The CDR3 nucleotides read TGTGCCAGCAGCCGGACTGGTAGCGGGGAGCTGTTTTTT. This gives the protein CASSRTGSGELFF.

The chain couples TRBV25-1 to TRBJ2-7; the D gene is possibly TRBD1 (5 bases). The CDR3 consists of 13 residues. V gave up 7 bases and J gave up 2 bases, with 12 bases separating them. Germline V gives CDR1 MGHDK, CDR2 SYGVNS. CDR3 DNA sequence: TGTGCCAGCATAGGGGCAGCCCCCTACGAGCAGTACTTC. Translation gives CASIGAAPYEQYF.

This clonotype was seen a handful of times. The chain employs TRBV7-2 and TRBJ2-7, with 10 positions matching TRBD1. The germline V gene encodes CDR1 SGHTA and CDR2 FQGNSA. The CDR3 has 14 amino acids. With V trimmed by 7 bases and J by 6 bases, 9 bases remained unmatched. CDR3 loop: CASIPDRGGGEQYF. In DNA, the CDR3 is TGTGCCAGCATCCCGGACAGGGGGGGGGGCGAGCAGTACTTC.

V usage is TRBV11-3 and J usage is TRBJ2-5; 7 bases fit TRBD2. J lost 5 bases, V lost 7 bases, and 4 bases had no gene match. CDR3 length: 12 residues. Germline V lookup: CDR1 SGHNT, CDR2 YENEEA. The CDR3 nucleotides are TGTGCCAGCAAGCGGGGTTACGAGACCCAGTACTTC. This gives the protein CASKRGYETQYF.

This clonotype was recorded many times. This sequence joins TRBV11-2 and TRBJ2-2, with D uncertain. Trimming took 5 bases from V and 6 from J, leaving 13 bases between them. The CDR3 contains 14 residues. The germline V gene has CDR1 SGHAT and CDR2 FQNNGV. The CDR3 DNA sequence: TGTGCCAGCAGCCCGGCTCTAGGTCCCGGGGAGCTGTTTTTT. Protein: CASSPALGPGELFF.

This chain links TRBV12-5 with TRBJ1-2; 7 nucleotides match TRBD1. This CDR3 comprises 13 residues. The germline V gene has CDR1 LGHNT and CDR2 FRNRAP. V trimming: 2 bases; J trimming: 7 bases; junction bases outside the gene matches: 4. DNA of the CDR3: TGTGCTAGTGGTTTGTTTGCAGGGGGTGGCTACACCTTC. It encodes CASGLFAGGGYTF. The full variable domain, its missing parts supplied by reference TRBV12-5 and TRBJ1-2, is DARVTQTPRHKVTEMGQEVTMRCQPILGHNTVFWYRQTMMQGLELLAYFRNRAPLDDSGMPKDRFSAEMPDATLATLKIQPSEPRDSAVYFCASGLFAGGGYTFGSGTRLTVV.

In this sample, this clonotype turned up a few times. The gene calls are TRBV12-3 or TRBV12-4 and TRBJ2-7, with a tentative D call TRBD2 (6 bases). V was cut by 7 bases and J by 3 bases, with 13 bases left in between. This CDR3 has 13 amino acids. In nucleotides, the CDR3 is TGTGCCAGCATGCCGACGGGGGACTACGAGCAGTACTTC. This sequence encodes CASMPTGDYEQYF.

CDR3 amino acids: CSEQGLPMAEAFF. The CDR3 DNA reads TGCAGCGAACAGGGGCTCCCGATGGCTGAAGCTTTCTTT. The chain combines TRBV29-1 with TRBJ1-1; 7 nucleotides match TRBD1. Trimming cost V 7 bases and J 6 bases; bases outside gene matches: 11. From germline, CDR1 is SQVTM and CDR2 ANQGSEA. CDR3 length: 13 residues.

This clonotype turned up a few times. V is TRBV4-1 and J is TRBJ1-2; no reliable D call. V was shortened by 3 bases and J by 5 bases, with 10 bases between the two germline ends. CDR1 and CDR2 from the germline V gene are MGHRA and YSYEKL. The CDR3 runs to 13 residues. CDR3: CASSHPTRYGYTF. The DNA for the CDR3 is TGCGCCAGCAGCCACCCCACACGGTATGGCTACACCTTC.

J is TRBJ2-1 and V is TRBV4-1; D is ambiguous. The germline gives CDR1 MGHRA, CDR2 YSYEKL. V lost 0 bases and J 9 bases, leaving 15 bases between the germline ends. CDR3 length equals 15 residues. CDR3 loop: CASSQEGKQLGEQFF. DNA of the CDR3: TGCGCCAGCAGCCAAGAAGGAAAACAGTTGGGTGAGCAGTTCTTC.

This clonotype was seen more than once but under ten times. The J gene is TRBJ2-5, the V gene TRBV20-1; TRBD2 aligns across 7 bases. The CDR3 runs to 14 residues. V was clipped by 2 bases and J by 2 bases; unmatched bases: 5. CDR1 DFQATT and CDR2 SNEGSKA come from the germline V gene (reference sequence). The CDR3 loop reads CSARSLAEQETQYF. The CDR3 nucleotides are TGCAGTGCTAGATCGCTAGCGGAGCAAGAGACCCAGTACTTC.

A few counts support this clonotype. The gene calls are TRBV3-1 and TRBJ2-7; 9 nucleotides line up with TRBD2. CDR1 and CDR2 from the germline V gene are LGHDT and YNNKEL (reference sequence). Germline trimming cut 2 bases from V and 7 bases from J; bases unmatched to any gene: 3. The CDR3 extends over 13 amino acids. CDR3 coding DNA: TGTGCCAGCAGCCAACTGCTAGCGGGGGAGCAGTACTTC. Encoded protein: CASSQLLAGEQYF.

This clonotype appeared a few times. The chain carries TRBV7-9 and TRBJ1-2; no clear D gene. Germline values: CDR1 SEHNR, CDR2 FQNEAQ (reference sequence). The CDR3 loop spans 15 amino acids. V shed 1 base and J shed 2 bases, with 11 bases lying between them. In DNA form, the CDR3 reads TGTGCCAGCAGCTTAGTGGGCCTGACGAACTATGGCTACACCTTC. Translated: CASSLVGLTNYGYTF.

The chain combines TRBV20-1 with TRBJ2-2; 9 bases match TRBD2. This CDR3 contains 19 residues. V was clipped by 3 bases and J by 0 bases; unmatched bases: 14. Germline V gene sequence: CDR1 DFQATT, CDR2 SNEGSKA (reference sequence). CDR3 amino acids: CSARSVSGLADANTGELFF. As DNA, the CDR3 is TGCAGTGCTAGGTCAGTATCGGGACTAGCTGACGCGAACACCGGGGAGCTGTTTTTT.